This T cell receptor (beta chain) was documented in a study of cytomegalovirus exposure and HLA in healthy donors. Primers for the PCR totalled 60 Vbeta and 13 Jbeta. This table comes from immunoSEQ multiplex PCR, and its TCRdb copy is limited to in-frame clones, with some not included. This sample carries 100,000 or so clones, about 70% of them seen once, and the ten largest clones take roughly 3%. Findings and limits, study-wide: CMV antigen specificity of a few CMV-associated chains was confirmed in vitro. Rarity characterized most TCR sequences, yet some public TCRs appeared in many donors. The classifier reportedly diagnosed cytomegalovirus status with high specificity and sensitivity.

Points on this clone: Its antigen remains unidentified.

Germline-derived CDR1 and CDR2 are LGHNA and YNFKEQ. Trimming removed 1 base from V and 5 bases from J, with 12 bases in between. The CDR3 contains 14 residues. The chain employs TRBV4-2 and TRBJ2-7; no definite D call. The clonotype originates from a young man in good health and CMV-seronegative. Material for sequencing was PBMCs. This chain's CDR3 is CASSQGTAKDEQYF. The CDR3 coding sequence is TGTGCCAGCAGCCAAGGAACAGCCAAGGACGAGCAGTACTTC.